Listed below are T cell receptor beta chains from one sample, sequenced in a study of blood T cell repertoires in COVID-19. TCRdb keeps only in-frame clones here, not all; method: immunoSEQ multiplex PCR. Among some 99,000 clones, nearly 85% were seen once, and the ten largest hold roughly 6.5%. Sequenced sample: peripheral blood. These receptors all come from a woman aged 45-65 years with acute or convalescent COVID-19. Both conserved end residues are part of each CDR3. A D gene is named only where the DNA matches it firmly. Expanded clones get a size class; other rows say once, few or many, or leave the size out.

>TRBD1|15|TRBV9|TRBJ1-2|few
CASSPRQGPTYGYTF
TGTGCCAGCAGCCCTAGACAGGGGCCGACCTATGGCTACACCTTC
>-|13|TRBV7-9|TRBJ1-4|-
CASVRASNEKLFF
TGTGCCAGCGTCAGGGCCTCTAATGAAAAACTGTTTTTT
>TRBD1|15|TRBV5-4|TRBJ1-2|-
CASMPGTGQWNGYTF
TGTGCCAGCATGCCCGGGACAGGGCAATGGAATGGCTACACCTTC
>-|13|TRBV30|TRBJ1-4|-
CAWREFTSPKLFF
TGTGCCTGGAGAGAGTTTACTTCCCCGAAACTGTTTTTT
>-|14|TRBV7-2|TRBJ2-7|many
CASSLRVSSYEQYF
TGTGCCAGCAGCCTCAGGGTAAGCTCCTACGAGCAGTACTTC
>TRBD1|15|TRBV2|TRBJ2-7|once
CASSAQRTGGDEQYF
TGTGCCAGCAGTGCCCAACGGACAGGGGGGGACGAGCAGTACTTC
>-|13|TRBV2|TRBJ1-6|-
CASTRSWDSPLHF
TGTGCCAGCACGAGGAGTTGGGATTCACCCCTCCACTTT
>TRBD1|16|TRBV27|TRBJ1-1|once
CASSLTGTLTTTEAFF
TGTGCCAGCAGTCTGACAGGGACCCTAACTACCACTGAAGCTTTCTTT
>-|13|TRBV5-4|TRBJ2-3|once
CASSPQNTDTQYF
TGTGCCAGCAGCCCGCAGAACACAGATACGCAGTATTTT
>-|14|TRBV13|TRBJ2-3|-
CASSDQGDTDTQYF
TGTGCCAGCAGCGATCAGGGTGACACAGATACGCAGTATTTT
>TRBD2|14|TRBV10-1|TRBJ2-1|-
CASSARGGRYEQFF
TGCGCCAGCAGTGCTCGCGGGGGTCGCTATGAGCAGTTCTTC
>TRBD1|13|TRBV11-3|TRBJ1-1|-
CASSLFGQGEAFF
TGTGCCAGCAGCTTATTTGGACAGGGTGAAGCTTTCTTT
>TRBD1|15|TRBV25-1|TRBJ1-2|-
CASSDPRQGIRGYTF
TGTGCCAGCAGTGACCCCCGACAGGGGATTCGAGGCTACACCTTC
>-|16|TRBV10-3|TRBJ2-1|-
CAISESWGSGEDEQFF
TGTGCCATCAGTGAGTCGTGGGGGTCGGGGGAGGATGAGCAGTTCTTC
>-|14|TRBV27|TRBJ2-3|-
CASAWGVSTDTQYF
TGTGCCAGCGCCTGGGGGGTGAGCACAGATACGCAGTATTTT
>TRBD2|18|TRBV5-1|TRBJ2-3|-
CASSLDILAGGHTDTQYF
TGCGCCAGCAGCTTGGATATTCTAGCGGGGGGTCACACAGATACGCAGTATTTT
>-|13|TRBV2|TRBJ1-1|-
CASSEQGNTEAFF
TGTGCCAGCAGTGAACAGGGGAACACTGAAGCTTTCTTT
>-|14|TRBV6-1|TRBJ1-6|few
CASSDAGTPGPLHF
TGTGCCAGCAGTGATGCCGGAACCCCGGGGCCCCTCCACTTT
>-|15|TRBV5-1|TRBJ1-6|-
CASRQTNNNNSPLHF
TGCGCCAGCAGACAGACGAACAACAATAATTCACCCCTCCACTTT
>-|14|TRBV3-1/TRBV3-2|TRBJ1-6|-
CASSQNTAGGSLHF
TGTGCCAGCAGCCAAAATACAGCCGGGGGATCCCTCCACTTT
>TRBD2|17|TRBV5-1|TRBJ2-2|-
CASSPLAGGRFTGELFF
TGCGCCAGCAGCCCCTTAGCGGGGGGGCGCTTCACCGGGGAGCTGTTTTTT
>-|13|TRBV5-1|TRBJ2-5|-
CASSTETAATQYF
TGCGCCAGCAGCACCGAGACCGCGGCGACCCAGTACTTC
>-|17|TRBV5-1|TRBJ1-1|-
CASSLGGGSQFTAEAFF
TGCGCCAGCAGCTTGGGTGGGGGGTCTCAGTTCACTGCTGAAGCTTTCTTT
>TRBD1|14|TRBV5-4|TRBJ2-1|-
CASSTQGGNNEQFF
TGTGCCAGCAGCACACAGGGGGGTAACAATGAGCAGTTCTTC
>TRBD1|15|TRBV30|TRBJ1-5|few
CAWRTGDHSNQPQHF
TGTGCCTGGAGGACAGGGGATCATAGCAATCAGCCCCAGCATTTT
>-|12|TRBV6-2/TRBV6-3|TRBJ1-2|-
CASSPRERGYTF
TGTGCCAGCAGCCCCCGGGAGCGAGGCTACACCTTC
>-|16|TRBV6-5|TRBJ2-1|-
CASSYVPYLQGNEQFF
TGTGCCAGCAGTTACGTCCCCTATTTACAGGGCAATGAGCAGTTCTTC